The T cell receptor beta chain described here comes from a study of T cells in Graves' hyperthyroidism and ophthalmopathy (dated by TCRdb to between 2018 and 2021). With respect to the entire study: Peripheral blood samples were taken at initial diagnosis, before any treatment was given. The paper reports TCR Vbeta CDR3 sequencing of some 140 peripheral blood samples: some 41 ophthalmopathy, 70 to 85 hyperthyroidism and approximately 17 progressor patients. To identify distinguishing TCR V-J signatures, a discovery cohort of roughly 100 patients was used, comprising 43 with Graves' ophthalmopathy and under 60 with stable Graves' hyperthyroidism. Following sampling, methimazole starting at 30 mg daily was given to hyperthyroidism patients, and high-dose intravenous methylprednisolone was given to ophthalmopathy patients. In addition, the study compared T-cell repertoires in thyroid tissue and in blood from a handful of Graves' hyperthyroidism patients. Prospective prediction of ophthalmopathy was tested in an independent validation cohort of 18 to 20 hyperthyroidism patients and some 17 patients who later progressed to ophthalmopathy. The 100 discovery patients were randomly split 7:3 into training and test sets.

This clonotype was seen many times. Its cognate antigen has yet to be identified. No qualities accompany the bases; no much larger clone lies one base away. The germline V gene sets CDR1 to SGHVS and CDR2 to FQNEAQ. V loses 1 base, J loses 1 base, and the germline ends lie 13 bases apart. Including cysteine and phenylalanine, the CDR3 has 17 amino acids. The read is trimmed to its CDR3 DNA, 51 bases read in frame from base 1. The TCR beta CDR3 regions were amplified from RNA transcripts. The TCR CDR3 was subjected to a first round of RT-PCR using the HTBI primer set and the Qiagen OneStep RT-PCR kit. A second multiplex PCR round built the libraries, followed by size selection and purification. Paired-end sequencing of the libraries was performed with 100 bp reads on an Illumina HiSeq2000. Per the authors' processing: SOAPnuke was used to process the raw data, throwing out any read that contained adapters or uncalled bases, had a mean Phred below 15, or lacked an exact constant-primer or identifier match. COPE v1.2.5 was used to merge the high-quality paired reads, and each unique nucleotide sequence was defined as a clonotype. MiTCR v1.1 was used to align the clonotypes against IMGT TRBV, TRBD and TRBJ reference segments. Analysis was restricted to V-J combinations with a frequency above 0.0001, which covered 98% to 99.2% of repertoires. A TCS score was defined as the ratio of F50 (clonal expansion) to E x V (chaos), with BLOSUM62-based TCRdist applied between CDR3 peptides within each V-J. Welch's t-statistics and random forest reduced just over 500 V-J features to 10 to 15, which were used in a naive Bayes classifier (R e1071). The public reads were reanalyzed by TCRdb: fastp trimming at Q25, MiXCR alignment, in-frame beta chains only. Entries that share a CDR3 protein sequence are merged under the most common genes and DNA. TCRdb's processing, not the authors', yielded these V and J calls. Here the sample has around 600,000 distinct CDR3 sequences; around 14% occur a single time. Together, the top ten hold less than 9% of the sample.

Study-wide findings and limitations: Blood samples also contained most of the expanded thyroid clonotypes (frequency above 0.001), which suggests that blood repertoires may reflect thyroid immune responses. In validation, progression to ophthalmopathy was predicted by the model with nearly 71% sensitivity and roughly 76% specificity, a median of approximately 7.1 months before onset. No statistical method was used to set the sample size in advance, and investigators knew the group allocation. A 13 V-J signature model separated ophthalmopathy from stable hyperthyroidism, with about 90% sensitivity and roughly 82% specificity in cross-validation and 80%/75% in testing.

Moderately to severely active disease, a Clinical Activity Score of at least 3, a NOSPECS grade of at least 4, and a duration under 3 months were present in ophthalmopathy patients. Patients with uncontrolled infections, other autoimmune diseases, pregnancy or lactation were excluded. Clinical symptoms, serum thyroxine and TRAb, thyroid ultrasound, and orbital computed tomography formed the basis for the diagnoses. PBMCs were separated from roughly 9.3 ml of fresh peripheral blood using Ficoll-Paque density gradient centrifugation. Trizol reagent was used to extract total RNA, and RNA quality was then checked on an Agilent 2100 Bioanalyzer.

The V gene is TRBV7-8 and the J gene is TRBJ1-4; the D gene is perhaps TRBD1, from 6 matching bases. Sequencing was performed on blood. The TCR was taken from a young woman with Graves' ophthalmopathy. CDR3 loop: CASSLDRQAGTNEKLFF. In nucleotide form, the sequence is TGTGCCAGCAGCTTAGACCGACAGGCAGGAACTAATGAAAAACTGTTTTTT.